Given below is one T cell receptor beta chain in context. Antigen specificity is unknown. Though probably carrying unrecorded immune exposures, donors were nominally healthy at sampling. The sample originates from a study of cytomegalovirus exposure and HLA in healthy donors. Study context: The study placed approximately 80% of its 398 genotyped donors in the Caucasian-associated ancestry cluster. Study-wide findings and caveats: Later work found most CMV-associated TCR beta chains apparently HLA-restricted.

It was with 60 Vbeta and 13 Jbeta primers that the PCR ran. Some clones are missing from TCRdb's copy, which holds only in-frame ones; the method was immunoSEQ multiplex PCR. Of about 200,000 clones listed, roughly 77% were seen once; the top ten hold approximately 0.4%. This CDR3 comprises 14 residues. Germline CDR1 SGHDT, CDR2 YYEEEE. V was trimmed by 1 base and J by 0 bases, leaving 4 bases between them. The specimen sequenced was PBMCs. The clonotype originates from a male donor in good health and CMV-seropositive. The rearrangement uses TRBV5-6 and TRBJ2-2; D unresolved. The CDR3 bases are TGTGCCAGCAGCTTGCCAACGAACACCGGGGAGCTGTTTTTT. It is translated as CASSLPTNTGELFF.